Below, 13 T cell receptor beta chains from the same sample are listed, as sequenced in a study of shared clonotypes between healthy human individuals. Using immunoSEQ multiplex PCR, the repertoire was profiled, and TCRdb retains in-frame clones only, with some absent. The sample has 2,500,000 or so clones, more than 85% seen once; the top ten hold 0.36%. Sequencing was carried out using naive CD4+ T cells from PBMCs. Subset defined: CD45RA+ positively selected. Receptors originate from a man younger than 30 in good health. Some clones in this sample may be carry-over from other donors' samples.

In regard to this clone: The junction differs from germline at one of its ends, possibly a read error. Other DNA sequences in this sample translate to the same CDR3. The chain couples TRBV6-5 to TRBJ1-1; perhaps TRBD1 as D (5 bases). Germline V CDR1 and CDR2: MNHEY, SVGAGI. The CDR3 length is 13 residues. Here the CDR3 DNA reads TGTGCCAGTAGTTACGGGGGGAACACTGAAGCTTTCTTT. This translates into CASSYGGNTEAFF.

This clone came up once. The V and J genes are TRBV6-1 and TRBJ2-2; D is unresolved. V was shortened by 8 bases and J by 3 bases, with 13 bases between the two germline ends. CDR3 length: 14 amino acids. Germline V lookup: CDR1 MNHNS, CDR2 SASEGT. Written as DNA, the CDR3 is TGTGCCAGCGACGAGACAATCTACACCGGGGAGCTGTTTTTT. Protein product: CASDETIYTGELFF.

The chain is built from TRBV7-2 and TRBJ2-1; 10 bases align to TRBD2. The CDR3 length is 15 residues. CDR1 SGHTA and CDR2 FQGNSA come from the germline V gene. The V gene end was trimmed by 2 bases and the J gene end by 14 bases; junction bases not matched to a gene: 12. CDR3 protein: CASSLSASGSLVEFF. The CDR3 DNA reads TGTGCCAGCAGCTTAAGTGCTAGCGGGAGTCTCGTGGAGTTCTTC.

A few counts support this clone. The CDR3 spells CASSSQGRLYGYTF. The CDR3 DNA reads as TGTGCCAGCAGCTCACAGGGGCGTCTCTATGGCTACACCTTC. V usage is TRBV28 and J usage is TRBJ1-2, with 7 bases lining up with TRBD1. CDR1 and CDR2 (germline): MDHEN, SYDVKM. With V trimmed by 6 bases and J by 4 bases, 8 bases remained unmatched. The CDR3 runs 14 residues.

This clone was recorded only once. This chain connects TRBV5-8 to TRBJ2-5, with TRBD1 matching over 8 bases. Unmatched junction bases numbered 9, after V lost 1 base and J lost 4 bases. There are 16 residues in the CDR3. Germline CDR1 SGHTS, CDR2 YDEGEE. CDR3 sequence: CASSLKDRVGAETQYF. The CDR3 DNA is TGTGCCAGCAGCTTGAAGGACAGGGTAGGGGCAGAGACCCAGTACTTC.

The chain is built from TRBV19 and TRBJ2-5, with D possibly matching TRBD2 (6 bases). CDR1 is LNHDA and CDR2 is SQIVND in the germline V gene (reference sequence). The CDR3 extends over 14 amino acids. Between the trimmed V and J ends, which lost 6 bases and 8 bases, there was a span of 19 bases. Here the CDR3 reads CASRRLDGPGTQYF. The CDR3 nucleotides are TGTGCCAGTAGGAGACTAGACGGGCCGGGAACCCAGTACTTC. The whole variable domain, filled in from reference TRBV19 and TRBJ2-5, reads DGGITQSPKYLFRKEGQNVTLSCEQNLNHDAMYWYRQDPGQGLRLIYYSQIVNDFQKGDIAEGYSVSREKKESFPLTVTSAQKNPTAFYLCASRRLDGPGTQYFGPGTRLLVL.

The chain joins TRBV5-1 to TRBJ1-1; possibly TRBD1 for D (5 bases). Per germline, CDR1 SGHRS and CDR2 YFSETQ. V was shortened by 2 bases and J by 1 base, with 12 bases between the two germline ends. The length of the CDR3 is 15 residues. The CDR3 coding sequence is TGCGCCAGCAGCTTAAATGGGGGAGAGAACACTGAAGCTTTCTTT. Encoded protein: CASSLNGGENTEAFF.

The chain uses TRBV28 and TRBJ1-5; unclear D gene. Germline V gives CDR1 MDHEN, CDR2 SYDVKM. V lost 7 bases, J lost 3 bases, and 13 bases lay in between. CDR3 length: 14 residues. Written as DNA, the CDR3 is TGTGCCAGCACCACGGACGGACTCAATCAGCCCCAGCATTTT. It yields the protein CASTTDGLNQPQHF. Using reference TRBV28 and TRBJ1-5 for the parts outside the CDR3, the full variable domain is DVKVTQSSRYLVKRTGEKVFLECVQDMDHENMFWYRQDPGLGLRLIYFSYDVKMKEKGDIPEGYSVSREKKERFSLILESASTNQTSMYLCASTTDGLNQPQHFGDGTRLSIL.

The chain is built from TRBV4-3 and TRBJ2-3; 11 bases are a match to TRBD2. V dropped 2 bases and J dropped 5; count of bases not matched to a gene: 6. This CDR3 spans 16 amino acids. Per the germline V gene, CDR1 is LGHNA and CDR2 is YSLEER. The CDR3: CASSQLSGRAGDTQYF. CDR3 bases: TGCGCCAGCAGCCAACTTAGCGGGAGGGCCGGAGATACGCAGTATTTT.

A remark on this clone: This sample also contains other DNA sequences that code for the same CDR3. The chain employs TRBV5-1 and TRBJ1-3, with D possibly matching TRBD1 (6 bases). Germline V gene lookup returns CDR1 SGHRS and CDR2 YFSETQ. CDR3 length equals 15 residues. The germline V and J ends were trimmed by 0 bases and 0 bases, with 7 bases remaining between them. The CDR3 DNA reads as TGCGCCAGCAGCTTGGAGGGACACTCTGGAAACACCATATATTTT. Translating it yields CASSLEGHSGNTIYF.

The chain carries TRBV7-2 and TRBJ1-2; 8 bases match TRBD1. Per the germline V gene, CDR1 is SGHTA and CDR2 is FQGNSA. V lost 3 bases to trimming and J lost 5 bases; unmatched junction nucleotides: 8. The CDR3 totals 15 residues. The CDR3 is CASSFRMTGAYGYTF. CDR3 sequence (DNA): TGTGCCAGCAGCTTTCGCATGACAGGGGCATATGGCTACACCTTC.

CDR3 amino acids: CASSLSPGSYGYTF. Written as DNA, the CDR3 is TGTGCCAGCAGCTTATCCCCAGGGAGCTATGGCTACACCTTC. The chain links TRBV7-9 to TRBJ1-2; perhaps TRBD1 as D (5 bases). The CDR3 extends over 14 amino acids. V shed 2 bases and J shed 4 bases, with 11 bases lying between them. Germline V gene data show CDR1 as SEHNR and CDR2 as FQNEAQ (reference sequence).

The chain recombines TRBV7-2 with TRBJ2-5, with a weak D call TRBD2 (5 bases). V lost 7 bases, J lost 4 bases, and 16 bases lay in between. The CDR3 totals 14 residues. The germline V gene encodes CDR1 SGHTA and CDR2 FQGNSA. In DNA, the CDR3 is TGTGCCAGCACCTCCCGGGGATGGCCAGAGACCCAGTACTTC. Translation gives CASTSRGWPETQYF.